Each of the 15 T cell receptor beta chains below was sequenced from the same sample in a study of blood T cell repertoires in COVID-19. TCRdb's copy holds only in-frame clones and misses some; the assay was immunoSEQ multiplex PCR. The data hold approximately 470,000 clones, with roughly 87% observed a single time. Sequencing input: PBMCs or T cells enriched from blood (not recorded which). These receptors came from a woman under 30 who had recovered from COVID-19.

The chain combines TRBV5-1 with TRBJ2-1, with D tentatively TRBD2 (6 bases). The CDR3 consists of 13 residues. Between the trimmed V and J ends, which lost 4 bases and 9 bases, there was a span of 14 bases. Germline-derived CDR1 and CDR2 are SGHRS and YFSETQ. The CDR3 DNA sequence: TGCGCCAGCAGCCTAACCTCAGCGGGTGAGCAGTTCTTC. Encoded protein: CASSLTSAGEQFF.

There are a few counts of this clone. This sequence joins TRBV19 and TRBJ2-4; 14 bases map to TRBD2. J was trimmed by 14 bases and V by 5 bases; bases with no gene match: 11. The CDR3 length is 15 residues. CDR1 is LNHDA and CDR2 is SQIVND in the germline V gene (reference sequence). In DNA form, the CDR3 reads TGTGCCAGTAGTGTGGGACTAGCGGGGGCCCCGTTCAAGTACTTC. This gives the protein CASSVGLAGAPFKYF.

The chain recombines TRBV14 with TRBJ1-2; no reliable D call. V was clipped by 0 bases and J by 6 bases, with 20 bases between them. The germline V gene encodes CDR1 SGHDN and CDR2 FVKESK. This CDR3 is built from 17 residues. The CDR3 bases are TGTGCCAGCAGCCAAGAGATACCCCCGTCAGGAATAGATGGCTACACCTTC. This gives the protein CASSQEIPPSGIDGYTF.

A note on this clone: Other DNA variants within this sample encode the same CDR3. V usage is TRBV7-2 and J usage is TRBJ1-1; D unclear. The CDR3 length is 13 residues. CDR1 is SGHTA, CDR2 FQGNSA, per germline. V was pared by 2 bases and J by 4 bases, with 8 bases between. In DNA form, the CDR3 reads TGTGCCAGCAGCTTAAGGCGGGGCACTGAAGCTTTCTTT. Residues: CASSLRRGTEAFF.

The chain has TRBV5-1 and TRBJ2-3; D perhaps matches TRBD2 (6 bases). CDR1 SGHRS and CDR2 YFSETQ come from the germline V gene. V dropped 4 bases and J dropped 0 bases, with 15 bases sitting between them. The CDR3 spans 16 residues. Here the CDR3 reads CASSLRGLSSTDTQYF. The CDR3 nucleotides read TGCGCCAGCAGCCTTAGGGGACTCTCGAGCACAGATACGCAGTATTTT. The whole variable domain, remainder taken from reference TRBV5-1 and TRBJ2-3, is KAGVTQTPRYLIKTRGQQVTLSCSPISGHRSVSWYQQTPGQGLQFLFEYFSETQRNKGNFPGRFSGRQFSNSRSEMNVSTLELGDSALYLCASSLRGLSSTDTQYFGPGTRLTVL.

The V and J genes are TRBV2 and TRBJ2-1, with TRBD2 matching 11 bases. The germline CDR1 and CDR2 sequences are SNHLY and FYNNEI. CDR3 length: 17 amino acids. The J segment lost 1 base and the V segment lost 8 bases, leaving 10 bases of the junction unmatched. The CDR3 nucleotides read TGTGCCAGCGTTCTTAGCGGGGGGGCCGAGTCCTACAATGAGCAGTTCTTC. Protein product: CASVLSGGAESYNEQFF.

The rearrangement joins TRBV10-3 to TRBJ2-5, with 8 nucleotides matching TRBD2. With V trimmed by 10 bases and J by 0 bases, 7 bases remained unmatched. Germline CDR1 reads ENHRY; CDR2 reads SYGVKD. This CDR3 has 14 residues. Written as DNA, the CDR3 is TGTGCCAGCCGTGCGGGGGGCTACCAAGAGACCCAGTACTTC. This translates into CASRAGGYQETQYF.

The chain recombines TRBV6-5 with TRBJ1-1; tentatively, D is TRBD1 (5 bases). The CDR3 covers 13 residues. Trimming stripped 0 bases from V and 6 bases from J, with 8 bases between. From germline, CDR1 is MNHEY and CDR2 SVGAGI. The CDR3 region is CASSYSNRPEAFF. The CDR3 DNA reads as TGTGCCAGCAGTTACTCGAACAGGCCTGAAGCTTTCTTT.

The chain's CDR3 is CAISESDGAEGYTF. The DNA of the CDR3 is TGTGCCATCAGTGAGTCCGATGGGGCGGAAGGCTACACCTTC. The chain combines TRBV10-3 with TRBJ1-2, with D maybe TRBD1 (5 bases). The ends were cut back, 0 bases at V and 8 bases at J, with 13 bases in the middle. The CDR3 contains 14 residues. The germline V gene encodes CDR1 ENHRY and CDR2 SYGVKD.

The chain uses TRBV5-6 and TRBJ1-1; 7 nucleotides align to TRBD1. This CDR3 contains 15 residues. Germline assignment: CDR1 SGHDT and CDR2 YYEEEE. V trimming: 0 bases; J trimming: 0 bases; junction bases outside the gene matches: 2. The CDR3 sequence is CASSLVDRMNTEAFF. The CDR3 DNA is TGTGCCAGCAGCTTGGTGGACAGGATGAACACTGAAGCTTTCTTT.

The V call is TRBV14, the J call TRBJ2-7; maybe TRBD1 (6 bases). The V end lost 0 bases, the J end lost 3 bases, and 9 bases lay between the germline ends. This CDR3 contains 14 residues. Germline values: CDR1 SGHDN, CDR2 FVKESK. The CDR3 DNA reads TGTGCCAGCAGCCAAGAGGGACAAATCTACGAGCAGTACTTC. This codes for CASSQEGQIYEQYF.

The J gene is TRBJ1-3, the V gene TRBV9, with 8 bases lining up with TRBD1. The J segment lost 2 bases and the V segment lost 2 bases, leaving 6 bases of the junction unmatched. Germline loops: CDR1 SGDLS, CDR2 YYNGEE. This CDR3 has 16 residues. CDR3 nucleotide sequence: TGTGCCAGCAGCGTCCAGGGACAGGCGGCTGGAAACACCATATATTTT. It codes for CASSVQGQAAGNTIYF.

This clone was picked up one time. CDR3 nucleotide sequence: TGTGCCAGCAGAACAGGGGCCGGGGACACAGATACGCAGTATTTT. This sequence encodes CASRTGAGDTDTQYF. This chain links TRBV6-4 with TRBJ2-3; 7 bases are shared with TRBD1. The CDR3 is made up of 15 amino acids. V lost 6 bases, J lost 2 bases, and 8 bases stayed unmatched. CDR1 MRHNA and CDR2 SNTAGT come from the germline V gene.

This clone came up once. The chain joins TRBV7-9 to TRBJ2-3; D may be TRBD2 (6 bases). Trimming cost V 7 bases and J 5 bases, with 16 bases left between them. The CDR3 is made up of 14 amino acids. Germline CDR1 reads SEHNR; CDR2 reads FQNEAQ (reference sequence). Written as DNA, the CDR3 is TGTGCCAGCACCTCAAACCTCGGGGGAGATACGCAGTATTTT. It translates to CASTSNLGGDTQYF.

J is TRBJ2-2 and V is TRBV5-8, with 9 nucleotides matching TRBD1. The CDR3 totals 18 residues. With 3 bases clipped from V and 0 bases from J, the junction kept 9 bases outside the gene matches. The V gene's germline CDR1 is SGHTS and CDR2 YDEGEE. The DNA for the CDR3 is TGTGCCAGCAGCTCTAGACAGGGGGGCGCAGCGAACACCGGGGAGCTGTTTTTT. Its translation is CASSSRQGGAANTGELFF.